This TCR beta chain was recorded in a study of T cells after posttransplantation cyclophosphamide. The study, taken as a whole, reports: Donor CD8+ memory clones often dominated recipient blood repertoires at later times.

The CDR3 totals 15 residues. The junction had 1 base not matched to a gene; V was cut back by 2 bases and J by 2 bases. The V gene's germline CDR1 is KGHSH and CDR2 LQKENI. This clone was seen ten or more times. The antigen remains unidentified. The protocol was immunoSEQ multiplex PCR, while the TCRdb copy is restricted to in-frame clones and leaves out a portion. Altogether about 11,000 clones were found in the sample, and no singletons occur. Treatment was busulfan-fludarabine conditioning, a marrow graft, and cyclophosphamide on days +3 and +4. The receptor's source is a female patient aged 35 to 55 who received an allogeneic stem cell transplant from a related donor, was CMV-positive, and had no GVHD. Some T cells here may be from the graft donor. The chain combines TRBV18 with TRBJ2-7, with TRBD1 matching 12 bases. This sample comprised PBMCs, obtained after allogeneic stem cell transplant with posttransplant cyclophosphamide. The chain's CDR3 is CASSPGTGGPYEQYF. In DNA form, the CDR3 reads TGTGCCAGCTCACCAGGGACAGGGGGCCCCTACGAGCAGTACTTC.